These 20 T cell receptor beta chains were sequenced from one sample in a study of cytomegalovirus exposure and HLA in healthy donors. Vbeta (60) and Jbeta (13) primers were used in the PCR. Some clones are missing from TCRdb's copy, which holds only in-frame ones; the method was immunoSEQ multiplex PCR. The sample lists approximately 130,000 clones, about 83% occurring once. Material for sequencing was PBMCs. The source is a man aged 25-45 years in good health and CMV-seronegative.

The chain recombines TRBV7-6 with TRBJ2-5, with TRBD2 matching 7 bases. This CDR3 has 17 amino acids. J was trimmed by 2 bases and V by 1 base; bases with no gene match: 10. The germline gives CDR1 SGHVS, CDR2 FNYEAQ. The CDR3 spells CASSLEASGPFQETQYF. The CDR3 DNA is TGTGCCAGCAGCTTAGAGGCTAGCGGACCCTTTCAAGAGACCCAGTACTTC.

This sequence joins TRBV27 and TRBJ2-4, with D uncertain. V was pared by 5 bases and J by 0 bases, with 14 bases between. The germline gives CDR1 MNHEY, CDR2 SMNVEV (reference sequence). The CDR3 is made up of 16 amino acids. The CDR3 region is CASSPLGFGAKNIQYF. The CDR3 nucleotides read TGTGCCAGCAGTCCCCTAGGTTTTGGAGCCAAAAACATTCAGTACTTC.

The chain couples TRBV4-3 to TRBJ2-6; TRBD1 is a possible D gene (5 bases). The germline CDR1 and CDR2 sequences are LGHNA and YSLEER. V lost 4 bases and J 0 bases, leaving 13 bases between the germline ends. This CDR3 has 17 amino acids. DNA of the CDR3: TGCGCCAGCAGCCGAGACGATAGGGGCTCTGGGGCCAACGTCCTGACTTTC. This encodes CASSRDDRGSGANVLTF.

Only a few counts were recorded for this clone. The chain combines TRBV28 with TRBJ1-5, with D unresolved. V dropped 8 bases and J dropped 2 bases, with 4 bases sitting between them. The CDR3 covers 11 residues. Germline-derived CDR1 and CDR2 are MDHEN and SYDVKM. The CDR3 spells CASQGNQPQHF. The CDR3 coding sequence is TGTGCCAGCCAGGGCAATCAGCCCCAGCATTTT.

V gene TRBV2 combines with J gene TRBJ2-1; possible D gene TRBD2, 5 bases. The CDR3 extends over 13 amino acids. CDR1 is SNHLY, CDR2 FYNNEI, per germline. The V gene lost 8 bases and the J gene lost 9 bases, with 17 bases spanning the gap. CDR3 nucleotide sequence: TGTGCCAGCGGGCAGTGGGTAGAGGGTGAGCAGTTCTTC. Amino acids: CASGQWVEGEQFF.

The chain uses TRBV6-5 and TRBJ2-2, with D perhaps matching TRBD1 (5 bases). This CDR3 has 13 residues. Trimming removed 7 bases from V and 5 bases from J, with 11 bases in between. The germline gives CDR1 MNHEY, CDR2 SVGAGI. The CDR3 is CASIRQQTGELFF. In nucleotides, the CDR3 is TGTGCCAGCATCCGACAGCAGACCGGGGAGCTGTTTTTT.

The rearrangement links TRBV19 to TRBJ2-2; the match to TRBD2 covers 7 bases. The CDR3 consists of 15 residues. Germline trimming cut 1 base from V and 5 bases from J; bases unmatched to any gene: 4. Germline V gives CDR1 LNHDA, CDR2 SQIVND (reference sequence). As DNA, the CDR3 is TGTGCCAGTAGTATAGCGGGAGGCGGGACCGGGGAGCTGTTTTTT. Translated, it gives CASSIAGGGTGELFF.

In DNA, the CDR3 is TGTGCCAGCTCACCCGACACTCCCGGCACGAACACTGAAGCTTTCTTT. Protein: CASSPDTPGTNTEAFF. The chain employs TRBV18 and TRBJ1-1; D remains ambiguous. This CDR3 has 16 amino acids. Germline V gene lookup returns CDR1 KGHSH and CDR2 LQKENI. Trimming removed 3 bases at V and 1 base at J, with 15 bases between.

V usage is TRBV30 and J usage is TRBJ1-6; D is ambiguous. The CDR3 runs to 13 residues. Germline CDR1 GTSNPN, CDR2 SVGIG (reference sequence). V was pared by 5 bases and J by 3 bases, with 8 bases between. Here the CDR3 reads CAWDSFYNSPLHF. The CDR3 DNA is TGTGCCTGGGATAGCTTCTATAATTCACCCCTCCACTTT.

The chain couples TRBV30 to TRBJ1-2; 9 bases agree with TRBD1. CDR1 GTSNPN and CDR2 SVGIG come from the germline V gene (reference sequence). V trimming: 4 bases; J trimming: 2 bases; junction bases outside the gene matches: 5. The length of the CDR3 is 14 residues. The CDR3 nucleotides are TGTGCCTGGACCCGGACAGGGGAAAACTATGGCTACACCTTC. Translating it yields CAWTRTGENYGYTF. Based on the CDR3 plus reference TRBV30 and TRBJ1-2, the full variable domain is SQTIHQWPATLVQPVGSPLSLECTVEGTSNPNLYWYRQAAGRGLQLLFYSVGIGQISSEVPQNLSASRPQDRQFILSSKKLLLSDSGFYLCAWTRTGENYGYTFGSGTRLTVV.

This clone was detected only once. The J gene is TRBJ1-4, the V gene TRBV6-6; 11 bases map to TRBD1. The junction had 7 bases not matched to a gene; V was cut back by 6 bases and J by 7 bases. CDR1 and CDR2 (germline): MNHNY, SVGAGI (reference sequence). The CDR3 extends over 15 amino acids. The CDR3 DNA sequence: TGTGCCAGCAGGGACAGGGGGCGCCTATTTGAAAAACTGTTTTTT. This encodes CASRDRGRLFEKLFF.

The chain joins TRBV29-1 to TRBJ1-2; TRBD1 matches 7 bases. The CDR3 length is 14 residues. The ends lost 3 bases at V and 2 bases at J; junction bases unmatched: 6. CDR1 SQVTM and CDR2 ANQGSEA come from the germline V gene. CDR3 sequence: CSVDRDSLNYGYTF. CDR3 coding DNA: TGCAGCGTTGACCGGGACAGTTTAAACTATGGCTACACCTTC.

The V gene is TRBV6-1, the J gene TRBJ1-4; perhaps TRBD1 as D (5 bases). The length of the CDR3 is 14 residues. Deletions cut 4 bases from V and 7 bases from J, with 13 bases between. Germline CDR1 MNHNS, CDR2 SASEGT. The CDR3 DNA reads TGTGCCAGCAGTGCTTTCTCTAGGGGTGAAAAACTGTTTTTT. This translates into CASSAFSRGEKLFF.

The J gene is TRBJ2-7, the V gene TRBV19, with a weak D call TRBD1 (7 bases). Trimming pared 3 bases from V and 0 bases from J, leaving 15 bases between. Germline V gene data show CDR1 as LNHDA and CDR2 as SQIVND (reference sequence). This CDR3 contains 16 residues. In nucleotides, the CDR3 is TGTGCCAGTAGTATCGGGGGACAGCCGAGCTCCTACGAGCAGTACTTC. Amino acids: CASSIGGQPSSYEQYF.

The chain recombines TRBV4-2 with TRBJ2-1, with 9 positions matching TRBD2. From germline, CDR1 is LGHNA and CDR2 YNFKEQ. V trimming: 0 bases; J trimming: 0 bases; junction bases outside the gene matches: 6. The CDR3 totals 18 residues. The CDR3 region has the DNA TGTGCCAGCAGCCAAGATAGCGGGGGTTTCACCTCCTACAATGAGCAGTTCTTC. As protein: CASSQDSGGFTSYNEQFF.

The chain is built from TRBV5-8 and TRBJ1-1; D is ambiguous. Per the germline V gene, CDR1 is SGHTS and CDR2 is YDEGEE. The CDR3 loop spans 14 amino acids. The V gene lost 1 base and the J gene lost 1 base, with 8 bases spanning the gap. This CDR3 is CASSLRLRNTEAFF. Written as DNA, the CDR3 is TGTGCCAGCAGCTTGAGACTGAGGAACACTGAAGCTTTCTTT.

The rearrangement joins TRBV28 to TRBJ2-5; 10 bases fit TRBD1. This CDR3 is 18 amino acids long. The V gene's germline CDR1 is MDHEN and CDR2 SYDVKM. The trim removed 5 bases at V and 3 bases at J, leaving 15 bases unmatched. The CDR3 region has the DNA TGTGCCAGCAGTGCTCACGTCCCCGGGACAGGGGACGAAGAGACCCAGTACTTC. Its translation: CASSAHVPGTGDEETQYF.

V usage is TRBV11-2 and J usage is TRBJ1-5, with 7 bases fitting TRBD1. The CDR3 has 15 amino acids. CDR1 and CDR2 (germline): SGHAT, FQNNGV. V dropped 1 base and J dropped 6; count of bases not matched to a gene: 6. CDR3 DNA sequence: TGTGCCAGCAGCTTAGGAGTAGGGGGCGGTCAGCCCCAGCATTTT. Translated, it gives CASSLGVGGGQPQHF. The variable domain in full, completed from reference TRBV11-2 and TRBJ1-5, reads EAGVAQSPRYKIIEKRQSVAFWCNPISGHATLYWYQQILGQGPKLLIQFQNNGVVDDSQLPKDRFSAERLKGVDSTLKIQPAKLEDSAVYLCASSLGVGGGQPQHFGDGTRLSIL.

CDR3 sequence (DNA): TGTGCCAGCAGCGTAGAACACGGAGAGAGCTCCTACGAGCAGTACTTC. Amino acid sequence: CASSVEHGESSYEQYF. V and J are TRBV7-9 and TRBJ2-7; no clear D gene. Germline assignment: CDR1 SEHNR and CDR2 FQNEAQ (reference sequence). The CDR3 is made up of 16 amino acids. Trimming cost V 5 bases and J 0 bases, with 17 bases left between them.

The CDR3 loop is CASSIVVINSPLHF. For the CDR3, the DNA is TGTGCCAGTAGTATCGTAGTAATCAATTCACCCCTCCACTTT. This chain connects TRBV19 to TRBJ1-6; D ambiguous. Germline loops: CDR1 LNHDA, CDR2 SQIVND (reference sequence). Trimming shortened V by 3 bases and J by 7 bases, and 10 bases separated the two germline ends. This CDR3 contains 14 residues. Full variable domain (remainder filled in from reference TRBV19 and TRBJ1-6): DGGITQSPKYLFRKEGQNVTLSCEQNLNHDAMYWYRQDPGQGLRLIYYSQIVNDFQKGDIAEGYSVSREKKESFPLTVTSAQKNPTAFYLCASSIVVINSPLHFGNGTRLTVT.